This passage covers 10 T cell receptor beta chains from one sample sequenced in a study of blood T cell repertoires in COVID-19. Profiling relied on immunoSEQ multiplex PCR, and the TCRdb table lists in-frame clones only, not all of them. Of more than 250,000 clones in the sample, 80% to 90% were seen once. What was sequenced was peripheral blood. The receptors come from a man between 18 and 29 years old who had recovered from COVID-19.

The chain has TRBV4-1 and TRBJ1-2; D perhaps matches TRBD1 (5 bases). The V gene lost 0 bases and the J gene lost 8 bases, with 19 bases spanning the gap. Germline CDR1 is MGHRA and CDR2 is YSYEKL. CDR3 length equals 16 residues. The CDR3 loop reads CASSQEGHAKTDGYTF. In DNA, the CDR3 is TGCGCCAGCAGCCAAGAGGGGCACGCGAAGACGGACGGCTACACCTTC.

The V gene is TRBV5-1, the J gene TRBJ2-1; D remains ambiguous. The CDR3 covers 12 residues. Trimming removed 5 bases from V and 8 bases from J, with 11 bases in between. Germline CDR1 and CDR2: SGHRS and YFSETQ. In nucleotides, the CDR3 is TGCGCCAGCAGTGAGTCGGTAGATGAGCAGTTCTTC. Its translation is CASSESVDEQFF.

In regard to this clone: Mismatch with germline at one junction end may stem from a read error. The rearrangement links TRBV2 to TRBJ2-7; possible D gene TRBD1, 6 bases. CDR3 length: 8 residues. Per the germline V gene, CDR1 is SNHLY and CDR2 is FYNNEI. The CDR3 DNA sequence: TGTGCCAGCAGTACAGGGTTCTTC. This sequence encodes CASSTGFF.

The J gene is TRBJ2-1, the V gene TRBV18; weak D call: TRBD2 (7 bases). The CDR3 totals 15 residues. Germline lookup yields CDR1 KGHSH and CDR2 LQKENI. V gave up 2 bases and J gave up 1 base, with 9 bases separating them. Written as DNA, the CDR3 is TGTGCCAGCTCACCAGAGGGGGGGTCCTACAATGAGCAGTTCTTC. It encodes CASSPEGGSYNEQFF.

A few counts support this clone. V and J are TRBV27 and TRBJ1-1, with TRBD1 matching 7 bases. This CDR3 has 14 residues. With 3 bases clipped from V and 4 bases from J, the junction kept 5 bases outside the gene matches. The V gene's germline CDR1 is MNHEY and CDR2 SMNVEV (reference sequence). The CDR3 bases are TGTGCCAGCAGTTTCCACAGGGGATCCACTGAAGCTTTCTTT. As protein: CASSFHRGSTEAFF.

The count of this clone is one. V and J are TRBV15 and TRBJ2-3; 11 nucleotides line up with TRBD2. The germline V gene encodes CDR1 LNHNV and CDR2 YYDKDF (reference sequence). V lost 0 bases, J lost 0 bases, and 5 bases stayed unmatched. The CDR3 is made up of 18 amino acids. DNA for the CDR3: TGTGCCACCAGCAGAGAGGGCCTAGCGGGGGGAAGCACAGATACGCAGTATTTT. Amino acid sequence: CATSREGLAGGSTDTQYF.

The chain joins TRBV21-1 to TRBJ2-1; the listed D gene, TRBD2, was not tested against the DNA. TRBV21-1 constitutes a pseudogene. This CDR3 is 16 amino acids long. The CDR3 DNA reads as TGTGCCAGCAGCACATTAGCGGGGGGGATCTACAATGAGCAGTTCTTC. Translation gives CASSTLAGGIYNEQFF.

The rearrangement joins TRBV6-5 to TRBJ2-5; D ambiguous. The CDR3 extends over 15 amino acids. The ends were cut back, 0 bases at V and 7 bases at J, with 15 bases in the middle. Germline V gene data show CDR1 as MNHEY and CDR2 as SVGAGI. CDR3 region: CASSYSLTKTGTQYF. The CDR3 coding sequence is TGTGCCAGCAGTTACTCCCTAACTAAGACCGGGACCCAGTACTTC.

The rearrangement links TRBV5-1 to TRBJ1-2; weak D call: TRBD1 (5 bases). The CDR3 loop spans 13 amino acids. Trimming pared 0 bases from V and 8 bases from J, leaving 11 bases between. Germline values: CDR1 SGHRS, CDR2 YFSETQ. Here the CDR3 DNA reads TGCGCCAGCAGCTTGGGACAGACCGACGGCTACACCTTC. Encoded protein: CASSLGQTDGYTF.

The V gene is TRBV9, the J gene TRBJ1-3, with a weak D call TRBD1 (6 bases). In germline, CDR1 is SGDLS, CDR2 YYNGEE. The CDR3 sequence is 16 residues long. The V end lost 0 bases, the J end lost 0 bases, and 10 bases lay between the germline ends. DNA of the CDR3: TGTGCCAGCAGCGTAGGACAGGCGTCCTCTGGAAACACCATATATTTT. This translates into CASSVGQASSGNTIYF.